This TCR beta chain emerged from a study of shared clonotypes between healthy human individuals. Recent vaccinations or acute infections were absent in the healthy HIV-negative adult donors. Comments on this clone: Antigen: not known.

The CDR3 covers 15 residues. V lost 2 bases to trimming and J lost 8 bases, with 16 bases between them. The germline gives CDR1 SGHTA, CDR2 FQGNSA. General study points: It was observed that approximately 5% of naive CD4 clonotypes were shared across several donors.

In the original processing: Filtering of immunoSEQ junctional sequences could not match full-length read filtering. Using immunoSEQ multiplex PCR, the repertoire was profiled, and TCRdb retains in-frame clones only, with some absent. V and J calls and clone size come straight from that table; D and trimming were deduced from the DNA. The sample lists under 1,100,000 clones, roughly 80% occurring once. The chain recombines TRBV7-2 with TRBJ2-1; TRBD2 is a possible D gene (5 bases). The receptor's source is a man aged 18 to 30 in good health. The sequenced sample was memory CD4+ T cells sorted from blood. Subset specified: CD45RA-negative fraction. CDR3 sequence: CASSLHPSQVDEQFF. The CDR3 DNA sequence: TGTGCCAGCAGCTTACATCCTAGCCAGGTCGATGAGCAGTTCTTC.